Detailed here is one T cell receptor beta chain. These data are taken from a study of blood T cell repertoires in COVID-19. Using immunoSEQ multiplex PCR, the repertoire was profiled, and TCRdb retains in-frame clones only, with some absent. The table lists approximately 230,000 clones, 80% to 95% of them singletons. The V gene end was trimmed by 7 bases and the J gene end by 1 base; junction bases not matched to a gene: 7. This CDR3 comprises 14 residues. The germline V gene encodes CDR1 LNHDA and CDR2 SQIVND (reference sequence). This chain links TRBV19 with TRBJ2-7; TRBD2 matches at 7 bases. The sequence was collected from a woman younger than 35 who had recovered from COVID-19. The sample comprised PBMCs or T cells enriched from blood (not recorded which). The CDR3 loop is CASKRASGSYEQYF. The DNA of the CDR3 is TGTGCCAGTAAGAGGGCTAGCGGTTCCTACGAGCAGTACTTC.